Described below is a single T cell receptor (beta chain) sequence and its context. This CDR3 spans 15 amino acids. V was cut by 4 bases and J by 3 bases, with 14 bases left in between. The germline V gene has CDR1 SGDLS and CDR2 YYNGEE. This sample was included in a study of control samples from healthy donors and cancer patients. The protocol was immunoSEQ multiplex PCR, while the TCRdb copy is restricted to in-frame clones and leaves out a portion. The top ten clones hold about 0.91% of a sample with about 57,000 clones, around 90% of them seen once. The chain recombines TRBV9 with TRBJ1-5; a weak D match, TRBD1 (5 bases). This TCR was recovered from a man younger than 40 with colorectal cancer. The source material was PBMCs. As DNA, the CDR3 is TGTGCCAGCAGCCTCGAGGGGCTCAACAATCAGCCCCAGCATTTT. Translated, it gives CASSLEGLNNQPQHF.